These T cell receptor beta chains were read from a single sample in a study of blood T cell repertoires in COVID-19. Sequenced by immunoSEQ multiplex PCR; TCRdb stores in-frame clones only, minus some. The sample contains about 300,000 clones, 75% to 95% of which appear only once. Sequences were obtained from peripheral blood. The receptors derive from a woman between 25 and 40 years old with COVID-19, enrolled during active disease. CDR3s include the opening cysteine and the closing phenylalanine or tryptophan. D genes are given only for firm matches. Size tells how often a clone was seen (once, few, many) or the class of an expanded clone, and some rows leave it out.

clone size	V gene	J gene	D gene	CDR3 DNA	CDR3 protein
-	TRBV28	TRBJ1-2	TRBD1	TGTGCCAGCAGTTTATCGGCACAGGGGGTGGATGGCTACACCTTC	CASSLSAQGVDGYTF
-	TRBV2	TRBJ2-5	TRBD2	TGTGCCAGCAGTGCTGAGCGGGAGGGCCGGGAGACCCAGTACTTC	CASSAEREGRETQYF
-	TRBV30	TRBJ1-6	TRBD1	TGTGCCTGGAGTCGGGCGGGACAGGGGAATTCACCCCTCCACTTT	CAWSRAGQGNSPLHF
-	TRBV2	TRBJ1-6	TRBD1	TGTGCCAGCAGTGAATTGGGGACAGGAGGAAATTCACCCCTCCACTTT	CASSELGTGGNSPLHF
-	TRBV10-3	TRBJ1-5	-	TGTGCCATCAGTGACGAGGGAGGGCAGCCCCAGCATTTT	CAISDEGGQPQHF
-	TRBV11-2	TRBJ1-1	-	TGTGCCAGCAGCTTAGACGGCGGGAACACTGAAGCTTTCTTT	CASSLDGGNTEAFF
-	TRBV2	TRBJ1-1	-	TGTGCCAGCAGTGTTAGCGGGAACACTGAAGCTTTCTTT	CASSVSGNTEAFF
-	TRBV2	TRBJ1-2	TRBD1	TGTGCCAGCAGGGCAGATCGACAGGGATTGAGCTACACCTTC	CASRADRQGLSYTF
few	TRBV2	TRBJ1-4	TRBD1	TGTGCCAGCAGCCCGAGGACAGGGGAGAGTGAAAAACTGTTTTTT	CASSPRTGESEKLFF
-	TRBV11-2	TRBJ2-1	TRBD1	TGTGCCAGCAGCTTAGACCGGGACAGGGGGTTAAATGAGCAGTTCTTC	CASSLDRDRGLNEQFF
-	TRBV6-4	TRBJ2-1	-	TGTGCCAGCAGCGCCATGGGACTCGGGTGGGGAAATGAGCAGTTCTTC	CASSAMGLGWGNEQFF
-	TRBV3-1/TRBV3-2	TRBJ1-6	TRBD1	TGTGCCAGCAGCCAAGAAGACAGGGAAAATTCACCCCTCCACTTT	CASSQEDRENSPLHF
-	TRBV5-6	TRBJ1-6	-	TGTGCCAGCTCTAACCCCAATTCACCCCTCCACTTT	CASSNPNSPLHF
-	TRBV9	TRBJ2-5	TRBD1	TGTGCCAGCAGCGTAGGGACAGGGCAAGAGACCCAGTACTTC	CASSVGTGQETQYF
once	TRBV19	TRBJ2-2	TRBD2	TGTGCCAGTAGTATAGATCTCCCGGGACTAGGATTTGGGGAGCTGTTTTTT	CASSIDLPGLGFGELFF
-	TRBV23-1	TRBJ2-7	-	TGCGCCAGCAGTCAAACGACCCGGGACGAGCAGTACTTC	CASSQTTRDEQYF
-	TRBV7-9	TRBJ2-7	TRBD2	TGTGCCAGCAGCCCGTCGGGGCGGGAGGGCTCCGAGCAGTACTTC	CASSPSGREGSEQYF
-	TRBV12-5	TRBJ2-5	TRBD2	TGTGCTAGTGCCCTGTCACGGACTAGCGGGAGTCGCCAAGAGACCCAGTACTTC	CASALSRTSGSRQETQYF
-	TRBV9	TRBJ1-1	-	TGTGCCAGCAGCGAGGACGGGCCGCTAGGGAAGGGGGCTTTCTTT	CASSEDGPLGKGAFF
once	TRBV30	TRBJ2-3	-	TGTGCCTGGACCCAGACTAGCACAGATACGCAGTATTTT	CAWTQTSTDTQYF
-	TRBV11-3	TRBJ1-1	TRBD1	TGTGCCAGCAGCCCGGACAGGGAAACTGAAGCTTTCTTT	CASSPDRETEAFF
-	TRBV5-4	TRBJ1-2	TRBD1	TGTGCCAGCAGCTTCTGGCCTACAGGGGGGTATGGCTACACCTTC	CASSFWPTGGYGYTF
-	TRBV30	TRBJ1-2	-	TGTGCCTGGAGTGACGGGGGGTCTGGCTACACCTTC	CAWSDGGSGYTF
-	TRBV6-6	TRBJ1-5	-	TGTGCCAGCAGCAGAGGTAGCAATCAGCCCCAGCATTTT	CASSRGSNQPQHF
-	TRBV3-1/TRBV3-2	TRBJ1-2	-	TGTGCCAGCAGCCAAGATGGAAGATATCGGGGGGGCTACACCTTC	CASSQDGRYRGGYTF
-	TRBV28	TRBJ1-4	-	TGTGCCAGCACCTTGGGACTTCGAGCGACTAATGAAAAACTGTTTTTT	CASTLGLRATNEKLFF
once	TRBV18	TRBJ2-3	-	TGTGCCAGCTCGACAGCATACACAGATACGCAGTATTTT	CASSTAYTDTQYF
-	TRBV10-2	TRBJ2-4	TRBD1	TGCGCCAGCAGTGAGTCAGGGGGCAAAGCCAAAAACATTCAGTACTTC	CASSESGGKAKNIQYF
-	TRBV5-1	TRBJ1-6	-	TGCGCCAGCAGCACGCGTTCGACCTATAATTCACCCCTCCACTTT	CASSTRSTYNSPLHF
-	TRBV7-9	TRBJ2-7	-	TGTGCCAGCAGCTCGAGGACTAAACTAGTAGCCGAGCAGTACTTC	CASSSRTKLVAEQYF
-	TRBV4-1	TRBJ2-7	TRBD2	TGCGCCAGCAGCCAGCTCGTCCCTAGCGGGAGCTTCTACGAGCAGTACTTC	CASSQLVPSGSFYEQYF
-	TRBV6-2/TRBV6-3	TRBJ1-2	TRBD1	TGTGCCAGCAGTACCCCGGGACAGGGTAACACCTTC	CASSTPGQGNTF
-	TRBV7-4	TRBJ2-7	-	TGTGCCAGCAGCACCACAGGGAGGCAGTACTTC	CASSTTGRQYF
-	TRBV30	TRBJ1-3	-	TGTGCCTGGAGCCCCCTCGGAAACACCATATATTTT	CAWSPLGNTIYF
-	TRBV18	TRBJ1-1	TRBD1	TGTGCCAGCTCAGGACAGGGGGCGCTCGCTGAAGCTTTCTTT	CASSGQGALAEAFF
-	TRBV28	TRBJ1-1	-	TGTGCCAGCAGGAAGGCAGGAATGAACACTGAAGCTTTCTTT	CASRKAGMNTEAFF
-	TRBV5-1	TRBJ2-1	-	TGCGCCAGCAGCTTGGAGGCGGGAGAGCAGTTCTTC	CASSLEAGEQFF
-	TRBV6-5	TRBJ2-2	TRBD1	TGTGCCAGCAGCCGGGACAGGGGGAACACCGGGGAGCTGTTTTTT	CASSRDRGNTGELFF
-	TRBV9	TRBJ2-7	-	TGTGCCAGCAGCCGACAGTCTTCCGAGCAGTACTTC	CASSRQSSEQYF
-	TRBV30	TRBJ2-7	-	TGTGCCTGGAGTGTACTCTACGAGCAGTACTTC	CAWSVLYEQYF
-	TRBV18	TRBJ2-3	TRBD2	TGTGCCAGCTCACCAGACCTAGGACTAGCGGGAGTGATTAGCACAGATACGCAGTATTTT	CASSPDLGLAGVISTDTQYF
-	TRBV7-9	TRBJ1-2	TRBD1	TGTGCCAGCAGCTTTGGGACAGGGTCGAGCTACACCTTC	CASSFGTGSSYTF
-	TRBV27	TRBJ2-7	-	TGTGCCAGCAGTCCCCGGGGTAGCGGCTCCTACGAGCAGTACTTC	CASSPRGSGSYEQYF
-	TRBV11-2	TRBJ2-7	-	TGTGCCAGCAGCTTAGGGTTCGAGTACGAGCAGTACTTC	CASSLGFEYEQYF
-	TRBV11-2	TRBJ2-1	TRBD1	TGTGCCAGCAGCTTGGGGACAGCTTCCTACAATGAGCAGTTCTTC	CASSLGTASYNEQFF
once	TRBV6-6	TRBJ1-4	-	TGTGCCAGCACCATAGACTGGCGTGGATACGAAAAACTGTTTTTT	CASTIDWRGYEKLFF